The source of this T cell receptor (beta chain) is a study of T cell changes during pregnancy in multiple sclerosis. Sequencing was performed with immunoSEQ multiplex PCR; in TCRdb, only in-frame clones are kept and a portion is missing. Of tens of thousands of clones in the sample, nearly 95% were seen once. From germline, CDR1 is SGHAT and CDR2 FQNNGV. CDR3 length: 15 residues. The V and J ends lost 1 base and 3 bases respectively, with 13 bases between them. The material sequenced was peripheral blood, taken in the second trimester of pregnancy. The origin of this receptor is a female donor in good health, enrolled as a control in a pregnancy study. The genes are TRBV11-2 and TRBJ2-7, with D perhaps TRBD2 (6 bases). Here the CDR3 reads CASSLGVGSFYEQYF. CDR3 DNA: TGTGCCAGCAGCTTAGGGGTCGGGAGCTTCTACGAGCAGTACTTC. The whole variable domain, filled in from reference TRBV11-2 and TRBJ2-7, reads EAGVAQSPRYKIIEKRQSVAFWCNPISGHATLYWYQQILGQGPKLLIQFQNNGVVDDSQLPKDRFSAERLKGVDSTLKIQPAKLEDSAVYLCASSLGVGSFYEQYFGPGTRLTVT.